These 22 T cell receptor beta chains were sequenced from one sample in a study of CD8 T cells in ankylosing spondylitis (dated by TCRdb to between 2016 and 2019). What the study reported, not specific to this receptor: A TCR beta motif of several highly homologous amino acid variants appeared characteristic of blood from ankylosing spondylitis patients.

Antigens for these TCRs are unknown. The method behind the library was 5' RACE. The listed sequencing device is Illumina HiSeq 2500. TCRdb itself trimmed the public reads at Q25 with fastp, ran MiXCR and retained productive beta chains. When rows share a CDR3 protein, they turn into one entry using the most common DNA and genes. The sample table lists roughly 370,000 distinct CDR3 sequences, about 20% of them with a count of one. Around 17% of the sample lies in the top ten. Sequenced sample: blood, either unsorted or a sorted T cell fraction (not recorded which). The receptors shown here come from a male donor with ankylosing spondylitis.

This clonotype showed up just a few times. The chain has TRBV5-1 and TRBJ2-5; D might be TRBD1 (6 bases). V was pared by 2 bases and J by 3 bases, with 14 bases between. The germline V gene has CDR1 SGHRS and CDR2 YFSETQ. The CDR3 runs to 15 residues. CDR3: CASSFARTAEETQYF. In DNA form, the CDR3 reads TGCGCCAGCAGCTTCGCCCGGACAGCTGAAGAGACCCAGTACTTC.

This clonotype was detected a few times. The chain employs TRBV7-2 and TRBJ2-6; the D is unclear. Trimming removed 1 base at V and 0 bases at J, with 10 bases between. Germline loops: CDR1 SGHTA, CDR2 FQGNSA. CDR3 length equals 17 residues. As DNA, the CDR3 is TGTGCCAGCAGCTTAGGAAGTCCAGGCTCTGGGGCCAACGTCCTGACTTTC. It specifies CASSLGSPGSGANVLTF. Filled out from reference TRBV7-2 and TRBJ2-6, the complete variable domain reads GAGVSQSPSNKVTEKGKDVELRCDPISGHTALYWYRQSLGQGLEFLIYFQGNSAPDKSGLPSDRFSAERTGGSVSTLTIQRTQQEDSAVYLCASSLGSPGSGANVLTFGAGSRLTVL.

In DNA form, the CDR3 reads TGTGCCGCCAACGGGGGCAATCAGCCCCAGCATTTT. Translating it yields CAANGGNQPQHF. V usage is TRBV28 and J usage is TRBJ1-5; no clear D gene. Germline V gene data show CDR1 as MDHEN and CDR2 as SYDVKM. The CDR3 consists of 12 residues. V lost 11 bases, J lost 2 bases, and 10 bases lay in between.

This clonotype was found a few times. The chain links TRBV20-1 to TRBJ2-7; a possible D gene is TRBD1 (5 bases). V shed 2 bases and J shed 5 bases, with 7 bases lying between them. The CDR3 loop spans 11 amino acids. The germline gives CDR1 DFQATT, CDR2 SNEGSKA (reference sequence). This chain's CDR3 is CSARKTDEQYF. DNA of the CDR3: TGCAGTGCTAGAAAGACAGACGAGCAGTACTTC.

The genes are TRBV12-3 or TRBV12-4 and TRBJ2-3, with 12 bases that match TRBD2. This CDR3 has 15 residues. V lost 7 bases to trimming and J lost 10 bases; unmatched junction nucleotides: 12. CDR3 loop: CASTLTSGSISSQYF. As DNA, the CDR3 is TGTGCCAGCACCCTGACTAGCGGGAGCATTTCGTCGCAGTATTTT.

This clonotype was counted a few times. This chain links TRBV28 with TRBJ2-5; D is uncertain. CDR3 length: 13 residues. V was pared by 1 base and J by 5 bases, with 8 bases between. Germline V gene data show CDR1 as MDHEN and CDR2 as SYDVKM. CDR3 sequence: CASSLYVRETQYF. The CDR3 nucleotides read TGTGCCAGCAGTTTATACGTCCGGGAGACCCAGTACTTC. The entire variable domain, with the rest obtained from reference TRBV28 and TRBJ2-5, is as follows: DVKVTQSSRYLVKRTGEKVFLECVQDMDHENMFWYRQDPGLGLRLIYFSYDVKMKEKGDIPEGYSVSREKKERFSLILESASTNQTSMYLCASSLYVRETQYFGPGTRLLVL.

This clonotype was seen many times. This rearrangement joins TRBV5-1 to TRBJ2-1; no clear D. Germline V gives CDR1 SGHRS, CDR2 YFSETQ. The CDR3 is 13 amino acids. V lost 5 bases and J 0 bases, leaving 6 bases between the germline ends. CDR3 protein: CASSASSYNEQFF. As DNA, the CDR3 is TGCGCCAGCAGTGCGTCCTCCTACAATGAGCAGTTCTTC.

The chain employs TRBV9 and TRBJ2-4; D perhaps matches TRBD2 (5 bases). CDR1 is SGDLS, CDR2 YYNGEE, per germline. This CDR3 contains 14 residues. V dropped 0 bases and J dropped 8 bases, with 12 bases sitting between them. CDR3 in DNA: TGTGCCAGCAGCGTAGAGTCTCACGGGGACATTCAGTACTTC. This gives the protein CASSVESHGDIQYF.

The rearrangement uses TRBV5-1 and TRBJ2-2; 7 bases map to TRBD1. The CDR3 is 14 residues long. CDR1 and CDR2 (germline): SGHRS, YFSETQ. Trimming at V came to 6 bases and at J to 3 bases, leaving 5 bases not matched to a gene. The CDR3 nucleotides are TGCGCCAGCACCAACACAGGGGACACCGGGGAGCTGTTTTTT. It codes for CASTNTGDTGELFF.

This clonotype was recorded a few times. This chain connects TRBV28 to TRBJ2-7; 15 bases are shared with TRBD2. The germline gives CDR1 MDHEN, CDR2 SYDVKM. The CDR3 extends over 18 amino acids. The J segment lost 0 bases and the V segment lost 5 bases, leaving 8 bases of the junction unmatched. The CDR3 sequence is CASSNLGLAGGPSYEQYF. The CDR3 bases are TGTGCCAGCAGTAACCTAGGACTAGCGGGAGGGCCCTCCTACGAGCAGTACTTC.

The chain combines TRBV21-1 with TRBJ2-7; the D call in the table, TRBD2, was not verified against the DNA. TRBV21-1 is noted as a pseudogene. The CDR3 loop spans 14 amino acids. CDR3 in DNA: TGTGCCAGCAGCAAGGTGGCTAGCGGAGGCGAGCAGTACTTC. It codes for CASSKVASGGEQYF.

This clonotype was seen at least ten times. J is TRBJ2-2 and V is TRBV3-1; no definite D call. CDR3 length equals 12 residues. Between the trimmed V and J ends, which lost 1 base and 10 bases, there was a span of 7 bases. Germline values: CDR1 LGHDT, CDR2 YNNKEL (reference sequence). CDR3 coding DNA: TGTGCCAGCAGCCAAGGCATTCCGGAGCTGTTTTTT. Translating it yields CASSQGIPELFF.

This clonotype has a count of ten or more. This chain connects TRBV29-1 to TRBJ2-7, with D possibly TRBD2 on 6 matching bases. Trimming removed 3 bases at V and 7 bases at J, with 19 bases between. There are 14 residues in the CDR3. CDR1 and CDR2 (germline): SQVTM, ANQGSEA. The CDR3 DNA reads as TGCAGCGTTGAGAGGTTTGGGGGGACGGGTGAGCAGTACTTC. Its protein is CSVERFGGTGEQYF.

This sequence joins TRBV20-1 and TRBJ2-2; D is perhaps TRBD2 (5 bases). The germline V and J ends were trimmed by 3 bases and 4 bases, with 15 bases remaining between them. Germline values: CDR1 DFQATT, CDR2 SNEGSKA (reference sequence). The CDR3 length is 15 residues. CDR3 amino acids: CSARRFGGGTGELFF. CDR3 nucleotide sequence: TGCAGTGCTAGGAGGTTCGGAGGCGGCACCGGGGAGCTGTTTTTT.

This clonotype was detected a few times. The rearrangement joins TRBV28 to TRBJ1-2; no definite D call. Per the germline V gene, CDR1 is MDHEN and CDR2 is SYDVKM. The CDR3 sequence is 17 residues long. The V and J ends lost 3 bases and 4 bases respectively, with 21 bases between them. The CDR3 here is CASSFHNWPPWGYGYTF. The CDR3 DNA is TGTGCCAGCAGTTTTCATAACTGGCCCCCGTGGGGCTATGGCTACACCTTC.

This clonotype appeared a few times. The chain joins TRBV28 to TRBJ2-7, with TRBD1 matching 7 bases. CDR3 length: 13 residues. J gave up 5 bases and V 10 bases, and 11 bases lay outside the gene matches. CDR1 MDHEN and CDR2 SYDVKM come from the germline V gene. The CDR3 DNA sequence: TGTGCCACCATGGGACAGCGACGGGACGAGCAGTACTTC. Residues: CATMGQRRDEQYF.

The V gene is TRBV7-9, the J gene TRBJ2-3; D unresolved. CDR1 and CDR2 from the germline V gene are SEHNR and FQNEAQ (reference sequence). Trimming cost V 4 bases and J 6 bases, with 11 bases left between them. CDR3 length: 13 residues. The CDR3 loop reads CASSSSGADTQYF. The CDR3 DNA follows: TGTGCCAGCAGCTCCTCCGGAGCGGATACGCAGTATTTT.

The chain has TRBV20-1 and TRBJ1-6; a weak D match, TRBD1 (5 bases). The CDR3 has 13 residues. Germline lookup yields CDR1 DFQATT and CDR2 SNEGSKA (reference sequence). The V gene lost 6 bases and the J gene lost 6 bases, with 12 bases spanning the gap. This CDR3 is CSASPGGNSPLHF. The CDR3 bases are TGCAGTGCCTCACCCGGGGGTAATTCACCCCTCCACTTT.

The J gene is TRBJ2-7, the V gene TRBV5-1; 8 bases match TRBD1. The CDR3 consists of 15 residues. The junction had 10 bases not matched to a gene; V was cut back by 4 bases and J by 4 bases. The V gene's germline CDR1 is SGHRS and CDR2 YFSETQ. In DNA, the CDR3 is TGCGCCAGCAGCCTGAAGTCCAGGGGGCGTTACGAGCAGTACTTC. This gives the protein CASSLKSRGRYEQYF.

The gene calls are TRBV20-1 and TRBJ2-5, with 7 bases matching TRBD2. This CDR3 region has 14 residues. V dropped 5 bases and J dropped 3; count of bases not matched to a gene: 9. Germline CDR1 DFQATT, CDR2 SNEGSKA (reference sequence). CDR3 nucleotide sequence: TGCAGTGCTCGAACTGCGGGGGAGAAAGAGACCCAGTACTTC. Amino acids: CSARTAGEKETQYF.

The J gene is TRBJ2-1, the V gene TRBV29-1, with D unclear. Trimming left V 7 bases short and J 8 bases short, with 15 bases between. The V gene's germline CDR1 is SQVTM and CDR2 ANQGSEA. The CDR3 totals 12 residues. The CDR3 here is CSAAMGSDEQFF. For the CDR3, the DNA is TGCAGCGCTGCGATGGGATCCGATGAGCAGTTCTTC.

This clonotype was counted between two and nine times. The CDR3 nucleotides are TGCAGCGCTTCGAGCCGGGGATCAACTAATGAAAAACTGTTTTTT. Protein sequence: CSASSRGSTNEKLFF. This chain joins TRBV29-1 and TRBJ1-4; D gene ambiguous. The CDR3 runs to 15 residues. V gave up 7 bases and J gave up 0 bases, with 15 bases separating them. The germline V gene encodes CDR1 SQVTM and CDR2 ANQGSEA.